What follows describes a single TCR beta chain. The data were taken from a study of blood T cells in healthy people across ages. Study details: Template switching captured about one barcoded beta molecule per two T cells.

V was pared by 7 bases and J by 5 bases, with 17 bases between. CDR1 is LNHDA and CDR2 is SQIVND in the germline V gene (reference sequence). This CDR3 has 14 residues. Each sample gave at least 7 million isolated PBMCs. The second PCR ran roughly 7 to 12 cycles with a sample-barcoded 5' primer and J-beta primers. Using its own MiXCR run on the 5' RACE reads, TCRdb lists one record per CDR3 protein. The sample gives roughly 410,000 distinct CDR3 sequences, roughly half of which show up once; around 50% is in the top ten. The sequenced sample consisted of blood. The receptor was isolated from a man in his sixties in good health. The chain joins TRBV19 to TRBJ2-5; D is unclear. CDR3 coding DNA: TGTGCCAGTAATAGGCAGCTTGGTCGGGAGACCCAGTACTTC. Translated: CASNRQLGRETQYF.